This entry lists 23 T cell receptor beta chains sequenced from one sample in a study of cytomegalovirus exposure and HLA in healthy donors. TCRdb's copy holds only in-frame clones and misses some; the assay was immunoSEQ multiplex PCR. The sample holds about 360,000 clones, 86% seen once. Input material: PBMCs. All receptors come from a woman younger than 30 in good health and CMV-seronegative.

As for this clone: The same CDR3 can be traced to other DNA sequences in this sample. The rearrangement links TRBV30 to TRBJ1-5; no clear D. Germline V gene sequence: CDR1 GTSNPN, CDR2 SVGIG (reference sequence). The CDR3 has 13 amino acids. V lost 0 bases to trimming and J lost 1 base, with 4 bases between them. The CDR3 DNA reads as TGTGCCTGGAGTGTCGGGAGCAATCAGCCCCAGCATTTT. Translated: CAWSVGSNQPQHF.

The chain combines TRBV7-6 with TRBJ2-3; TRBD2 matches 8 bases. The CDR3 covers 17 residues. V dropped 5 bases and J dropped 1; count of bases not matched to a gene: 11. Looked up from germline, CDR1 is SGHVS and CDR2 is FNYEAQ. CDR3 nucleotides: TGTGCCAGCAGCGCTAGCGGGCCGAGGCTGGGCACAGATACGCAGTATTTT. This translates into CASSASGPRLGTDTQYF.

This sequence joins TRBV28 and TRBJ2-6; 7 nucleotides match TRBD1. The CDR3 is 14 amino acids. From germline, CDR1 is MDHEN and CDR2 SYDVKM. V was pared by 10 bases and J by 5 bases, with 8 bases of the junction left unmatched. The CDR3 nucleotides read TGTGCCACCGAGACAGGGCGCTGGGCCAACGTCCTGACTTTC. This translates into CATETGRWANVLTF.

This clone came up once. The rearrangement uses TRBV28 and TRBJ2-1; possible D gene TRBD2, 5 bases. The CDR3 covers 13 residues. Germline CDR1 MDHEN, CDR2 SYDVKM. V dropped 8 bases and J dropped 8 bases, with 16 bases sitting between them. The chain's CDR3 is CASGMTPGDEQFF. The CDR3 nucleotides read TGTGCCAGCGGAATGACCCCCGGGGATGAGCAGTTCTTC.

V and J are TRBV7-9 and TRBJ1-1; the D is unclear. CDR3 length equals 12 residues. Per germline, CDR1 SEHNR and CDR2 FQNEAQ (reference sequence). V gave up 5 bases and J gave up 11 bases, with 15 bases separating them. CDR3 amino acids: CASSLGRETAFF. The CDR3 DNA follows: TGTGCCAGCAGCCTCGGGAGGGAGACGGCTTTCTTT.

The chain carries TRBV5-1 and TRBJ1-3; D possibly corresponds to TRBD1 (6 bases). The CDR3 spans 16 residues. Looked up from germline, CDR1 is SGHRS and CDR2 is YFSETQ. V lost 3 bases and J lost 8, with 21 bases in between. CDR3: CASSSQSGGPEDTIYF. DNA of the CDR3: TGCGCCAGCAGCTCCCAATCGGGGGGGCCGGAGGACACCATATATTTT.

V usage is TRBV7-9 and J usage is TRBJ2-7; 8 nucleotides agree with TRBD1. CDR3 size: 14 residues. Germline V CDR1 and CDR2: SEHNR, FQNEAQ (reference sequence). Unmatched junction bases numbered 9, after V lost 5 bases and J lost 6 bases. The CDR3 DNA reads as TGTGCCAGCAGCCCCCGGACAGGGTCCACCGAGCAGTACTTC. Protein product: CASSPRTGSTEQYF.

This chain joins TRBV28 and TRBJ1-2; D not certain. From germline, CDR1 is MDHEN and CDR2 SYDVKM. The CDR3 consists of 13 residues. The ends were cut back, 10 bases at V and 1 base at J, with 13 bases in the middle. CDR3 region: CATASTGNYGYTF. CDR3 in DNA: TGTGCCACCGCCTCGACGGGTAACTATGGCTACACCTTC.

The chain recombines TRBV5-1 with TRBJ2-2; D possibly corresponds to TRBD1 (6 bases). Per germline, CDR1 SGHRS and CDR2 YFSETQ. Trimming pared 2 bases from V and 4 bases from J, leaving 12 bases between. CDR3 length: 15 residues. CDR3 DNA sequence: TGCGCCAGCAGCTTTCTAGGGGGAACCACCGGGGAGCTGTTTTTT. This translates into CASSFLGGTTGELFF.

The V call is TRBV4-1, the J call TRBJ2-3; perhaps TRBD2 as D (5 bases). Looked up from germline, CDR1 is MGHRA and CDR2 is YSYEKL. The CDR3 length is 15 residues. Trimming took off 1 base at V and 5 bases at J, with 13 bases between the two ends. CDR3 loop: CASSQGTKAGDTQYF. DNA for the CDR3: TGCGCCAGCAGCCAAGGAACAAAGGCGGGAGATACGCAGTATTTT.

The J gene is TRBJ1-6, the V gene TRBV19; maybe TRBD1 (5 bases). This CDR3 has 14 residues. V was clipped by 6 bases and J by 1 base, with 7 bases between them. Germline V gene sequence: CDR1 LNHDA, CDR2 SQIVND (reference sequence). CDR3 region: CASSRQSYNSPLHF. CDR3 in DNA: TGTGCCAGTAGCCGACAGTCCTATAATTCACCCCTCCACTTT.

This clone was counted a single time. The CDR3 is CASSQGLPNTGELFF. In DNA form, the CDR3 reads TGCGCCAGCAGCCAGGGACTTCCGAACACCGGGGAGCTGTTTTTT. J is TRBJ2-2 and V is TRBV5-1, with D possibly TRBD2 on 6 matching bases. The V gene's germline CDR1 is SGHRS and CDR2 YFSETQ. The CDR3 loop spans 15 amino acids. Trimming pared 4 bases from V and 0 bases from J, leaving 10 bases between.

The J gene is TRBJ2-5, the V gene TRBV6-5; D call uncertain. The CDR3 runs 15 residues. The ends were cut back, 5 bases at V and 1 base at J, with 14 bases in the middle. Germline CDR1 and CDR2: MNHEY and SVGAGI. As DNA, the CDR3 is TGTGCCAGCAGTCCCTGGGCCACCAGCCAAGAGACCCAGTACTTC. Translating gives CASSPWATSQETQYF.

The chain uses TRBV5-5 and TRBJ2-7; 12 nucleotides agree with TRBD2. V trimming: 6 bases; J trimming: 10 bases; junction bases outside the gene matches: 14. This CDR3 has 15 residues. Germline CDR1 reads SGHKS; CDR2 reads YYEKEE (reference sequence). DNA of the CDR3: TGTGCCAGCAACAACCTAAGACTAGCGGGAGAGGCTCAGTACTTC. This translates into CASNNLRLAGEAQYF.

CDR3 sequence (DNA): TGTGCCAGCAGTTCCGCAGGTGCCACAGAGAACACTGAAGCTTTCTTT. It codes for CASSSAGATENTEAFF. The rearrangement uses TRBV28 and TRBJ1-1; D is unresolved. This CDR3 is built from 16 residues. Trimming removed 4 bases at V and 1 base at J, with 16 bases between. Germline CDR1 MDHEN, CDR2 SYDVKM.

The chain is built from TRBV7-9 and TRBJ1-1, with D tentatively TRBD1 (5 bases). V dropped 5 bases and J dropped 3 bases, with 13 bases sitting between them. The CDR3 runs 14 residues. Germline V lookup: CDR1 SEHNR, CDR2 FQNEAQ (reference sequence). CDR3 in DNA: TGTGCCAGCAGCCTGGGAGGGGTTTACACTGAAGCTTTCTTT. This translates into CASSLGGVYTEAFF.

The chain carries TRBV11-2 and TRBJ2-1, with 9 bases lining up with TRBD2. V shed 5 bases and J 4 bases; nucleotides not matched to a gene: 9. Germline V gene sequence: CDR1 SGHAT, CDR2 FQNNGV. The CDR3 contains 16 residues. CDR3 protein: CASSHLLAGWYNEQFF. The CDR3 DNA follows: TGTGCCAGCAGCCATCTTCTAGCGGGATGGTACAATGAGCAGTTCTTC.

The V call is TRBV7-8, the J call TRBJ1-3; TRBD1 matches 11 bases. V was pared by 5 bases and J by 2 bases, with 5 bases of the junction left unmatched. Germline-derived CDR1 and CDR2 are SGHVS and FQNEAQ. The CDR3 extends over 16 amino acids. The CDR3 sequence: CASSPQGQGAGNTIYF. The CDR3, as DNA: TGTGCCAGCAGCCCGCAGGGACAGGGGGCTGGAAACACCATATATTTT.

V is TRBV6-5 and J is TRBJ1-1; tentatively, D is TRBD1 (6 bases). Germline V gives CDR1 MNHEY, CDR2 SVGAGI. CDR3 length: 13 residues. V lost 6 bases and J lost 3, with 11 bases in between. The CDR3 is CASRVTGYTEAFF. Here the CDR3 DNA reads TGTGCCAGCAGAGTAACAGGGTACACTGAAGCTTTCTTT.

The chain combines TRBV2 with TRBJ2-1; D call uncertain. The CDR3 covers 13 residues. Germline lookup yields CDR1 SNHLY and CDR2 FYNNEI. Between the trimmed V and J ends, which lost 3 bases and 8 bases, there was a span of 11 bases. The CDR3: CASSDYSADEQFF. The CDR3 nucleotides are TGTGCCAGCAGTGACTATTCGGCGGATGAGCAGTTCTTC.

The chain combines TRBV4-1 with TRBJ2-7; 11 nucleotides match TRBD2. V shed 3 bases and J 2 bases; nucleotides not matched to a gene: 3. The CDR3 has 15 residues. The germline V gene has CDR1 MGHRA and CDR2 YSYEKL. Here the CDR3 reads CASSHGGLAAYEQYF. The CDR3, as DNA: TGCGCCAGCAGCCATGGGGGACTAGCGGCCTACGAGCAGTACTTC.

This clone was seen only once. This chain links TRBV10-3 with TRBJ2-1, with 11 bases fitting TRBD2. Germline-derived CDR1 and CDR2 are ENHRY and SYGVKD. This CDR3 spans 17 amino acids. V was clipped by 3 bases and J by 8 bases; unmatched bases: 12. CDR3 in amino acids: CAISDGTSGGWVDEQFF. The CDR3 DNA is TGTGCCATCAGTGACGGGACTAGCGGAGGATGGGTCGATGAGCAGTTCTTC.

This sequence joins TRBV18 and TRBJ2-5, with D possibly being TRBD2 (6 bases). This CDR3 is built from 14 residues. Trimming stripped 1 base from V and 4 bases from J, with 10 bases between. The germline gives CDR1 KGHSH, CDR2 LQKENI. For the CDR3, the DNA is TGTGCCAGCTCACCACGTGCGGAGGGAGAGACCCAGTACTTC. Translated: CASSPRAEGETQYF.